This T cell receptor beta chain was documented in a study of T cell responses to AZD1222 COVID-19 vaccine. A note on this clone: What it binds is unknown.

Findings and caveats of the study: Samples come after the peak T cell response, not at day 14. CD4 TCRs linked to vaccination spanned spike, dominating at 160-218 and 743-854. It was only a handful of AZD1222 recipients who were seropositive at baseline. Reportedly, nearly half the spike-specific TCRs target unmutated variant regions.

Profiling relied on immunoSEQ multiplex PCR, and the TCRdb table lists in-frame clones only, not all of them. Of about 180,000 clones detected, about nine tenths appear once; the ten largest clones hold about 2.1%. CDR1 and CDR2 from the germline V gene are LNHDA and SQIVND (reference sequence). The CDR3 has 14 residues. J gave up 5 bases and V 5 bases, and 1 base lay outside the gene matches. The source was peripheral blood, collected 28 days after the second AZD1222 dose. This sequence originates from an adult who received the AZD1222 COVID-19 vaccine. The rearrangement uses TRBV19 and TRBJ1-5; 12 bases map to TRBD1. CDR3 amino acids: CASSGTGGDQPQHF. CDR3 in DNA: TGTGCCAGTAGTGGGACAGGGGGCGATCAGCCCCAGCATTTT.